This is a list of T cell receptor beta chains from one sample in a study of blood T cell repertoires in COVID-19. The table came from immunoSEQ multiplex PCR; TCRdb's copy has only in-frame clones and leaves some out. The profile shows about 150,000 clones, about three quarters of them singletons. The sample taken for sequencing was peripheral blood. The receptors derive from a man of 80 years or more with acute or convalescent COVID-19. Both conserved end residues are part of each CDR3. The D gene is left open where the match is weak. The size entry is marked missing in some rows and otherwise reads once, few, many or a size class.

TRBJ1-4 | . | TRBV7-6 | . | CASSPLRGGEKLFF | TGTGCCAGCAGCCCTTTGCGAGGGGGTGAAAAACTGTTTTTT
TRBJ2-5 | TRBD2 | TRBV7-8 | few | CASRRSGGPGETQYF | TGTGCCAGCAGGAGAAGCGGGGGGCCGGGGGAGACCCAGTACTTC
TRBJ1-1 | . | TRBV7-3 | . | CASSSSRDTEAFF | TGTGCCAGCAGCTCATCCCGGGACACTGAAGCTTTCTTT
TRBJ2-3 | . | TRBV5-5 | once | CASSLMWGADTQYF | TGTGCCAGCAGCTTGATGTGGGGCGCAGATACGCAGTATTTT
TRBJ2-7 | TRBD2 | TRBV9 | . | CASSGSNGGSRYEQYF | TGTGCCAGCAGCGGGAGCAACGGGGGGTCTAGGTACGAGCAGTACTTC
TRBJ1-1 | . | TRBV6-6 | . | CASSWGGDTEAFF | TGTGCCAGCAGTTGGGGGGGCGACACTGAAGCTTTCTTT
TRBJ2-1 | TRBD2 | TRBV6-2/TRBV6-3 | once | CASSIAGGAWVQFF | TGTGCCAGCAGTATAGCGGGGGGGGCTTGGGTGCAGTTCTTC
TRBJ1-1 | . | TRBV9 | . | CASSPFPTMNTEAFF | TGTGCCAGCAGCCCGTTCCCGACAATGAACACTGAAGCTTTCTTT
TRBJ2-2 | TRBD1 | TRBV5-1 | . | CASSFGDRGGTGELFF | TGCGCCAGCAGCTTTGGAGACAGGGGGGGAACCGGGGAGCTGTTTTTT
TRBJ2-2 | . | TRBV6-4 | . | CASKGHALNTGELFF | TGTGCCAGCAAGGGACACGCACTGAACACCGGGGAGCTGTTTTTT
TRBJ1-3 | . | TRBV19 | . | CASSIKQSSGNTIYF | TGTGCCAGTAGTATAAAACAGAGCTCTGGAAACACCATATATTTT
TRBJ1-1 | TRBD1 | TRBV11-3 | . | CASSFRPGGSAFF | TGTGCCAGCAGCTTCCGGCCAGGGGGTTCGGCTTTCTTT
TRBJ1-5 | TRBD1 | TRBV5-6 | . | CASSRTGGHQPQHF | TGTGCCAGCAGCAGAACAGGGGGACATCAGCCCCAGCATTTT
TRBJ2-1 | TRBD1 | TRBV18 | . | CASSQGASSYNEQFF | TGTGCCAGCTCACAGGGGGCAAGCTCCTACAATGAGCAGTTCTTC
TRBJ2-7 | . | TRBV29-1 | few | CSVGGQLSYEQYF | TGCAGCGTTGGTGGACAGCTATCCTACGAGCAGTACTTC
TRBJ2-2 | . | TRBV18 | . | CASSRGTGTRELFF | TGTGCCAGCTCACGAGGGACTGGAACCAGGGAGCTGTTTTTT
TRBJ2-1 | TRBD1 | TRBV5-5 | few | CASSLALGQGIEQFF | TGTGCCAGCAGCTTGGCGCTGGGACAGGGTATCGAGCAGTTCTTC
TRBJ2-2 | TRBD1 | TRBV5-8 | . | CASSPGQGVPGELFF | TGTGCCAGCAGCCCGGGACAGGGGGTACCCGGGGAGCTGTTTTTT
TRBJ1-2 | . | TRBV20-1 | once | CSAQDHRVF | TGCAGTGCTCAAGACCATCGGGTCTTC
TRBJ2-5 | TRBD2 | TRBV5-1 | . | CASSPGLDETQYF | TGCGCCAGCAGCCCGGGACTAGACGAGACCCAGTACTTC
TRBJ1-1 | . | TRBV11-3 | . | CASSLGRGNTEAFF | TGTGCCAGCAGCTTAGGTCGGGGGAACACTGAAGCTTTCTTT
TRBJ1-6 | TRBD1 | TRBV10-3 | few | CAISGTGTANSPLHF | TGTGCCATCAGTGGAACCGGGACAGCTAATTCACCCCTCCACTTT
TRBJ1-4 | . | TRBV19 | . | CASSISGTRDEKLFF | TGTGCCAGTAGTATATCCGGGACACGGGATGAAAAACTGTTTTTT
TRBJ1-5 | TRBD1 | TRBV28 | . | CASRGQGPNQPQHF | TGTGCCAGCAGGGGACAGGGGCCTAATCAGCCCCAGCATTTT
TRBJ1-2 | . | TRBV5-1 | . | CASSETVSYGYTF | TGCGCCAGCAGCGAGACAGTTTCCTATGGCTACACCTTC
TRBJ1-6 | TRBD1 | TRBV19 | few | CASSLLTGDSPLHF | TGTGCCAGTAGCCTGTTGACAGGGGATTCACCCCTCCACTTT
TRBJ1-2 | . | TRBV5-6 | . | CASSLSRQGGYTF | TGTGCCAGCAGCTTGAGTCGTCAGGGCGGCTACACCTTC
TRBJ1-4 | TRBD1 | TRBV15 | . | CATSGQVGEKLFF | TGTGCCACCAGCGGACAGGTCGGTGAAAAACTGTTTTTT
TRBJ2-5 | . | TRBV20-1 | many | CSARPEETQYF | TGCAGTGCTAGGCCGGAAGAGACCCAGTACTTC
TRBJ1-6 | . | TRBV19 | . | CASTPSGLWNSPLHF | TGTGCCAGTACACCTTCAGGGCTGTGGAATTCACCCCTCCACTTT
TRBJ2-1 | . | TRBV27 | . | CASSLVGSGEFF | TGTGCCAGCAGTTTAGTCGGGTCAGGGGAATTCTTC
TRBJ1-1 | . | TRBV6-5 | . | CASSYSGGLVTEAFF | TGTGCCAGCAGTTACTCAGGAGGGCTGGTCACTGAAGCTTTCTTT
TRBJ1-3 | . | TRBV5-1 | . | CASSLTGTGNTIYF | TGCGCCAGCAGCTTAACAGGGACTGGAAACACCATATATTTT
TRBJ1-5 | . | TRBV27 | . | CASSSRGGEGNQPQHF | TGTGCCAGCAGTTCCCGGGGAGGGGAAGGGAATCAGCCCCAGCATTTT
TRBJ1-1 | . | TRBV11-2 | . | CASSFRGAVNTEAFF | TGTGCCAGCAGCTTTAGGGGTGCCGTGAACACTGAAGCTTTCTTT
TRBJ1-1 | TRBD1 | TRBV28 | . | CASSSGGAKSEAFF | TGTGCCAGCAGCTCAGGGGGCGCGAAATCTGAAGCTTTCTTT
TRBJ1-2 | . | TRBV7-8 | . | CASSFTGSHGYTF | TGTGCCAGCAGCTTTACCGGGTCCCATGGCTACACCTTC
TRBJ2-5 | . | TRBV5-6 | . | CASSNSWVRTQYF | TGTGCCAGCAGCAATAGCTGGGTGAGGACCCAGTACTTC
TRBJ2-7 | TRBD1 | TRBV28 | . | CASRLTGVREQYF | TGTGCCAGCAGACTGACAGGGGTCCGCGAGCAGTACTTC
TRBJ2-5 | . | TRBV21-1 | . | CASSPPLRCLAGASGETQYF | TGTGCCAGCAGCCCGCCTCTCCGGTGTCTAGCGGGGGCCTCCGGGGAGACCCAGTACTTC